This T cell receptor beta chain was profiled in a study of post-analysis software for immune sequencing data. Study background: Relapsing-remitting, secondary progressive and progressive-relapsing forms of multiple sclerosis all featured among disease courses. Whole-study results and caveats: Five or six TRBV segments were significantly more frequent in patients than in controls. TRBV5-6, TRBV5-1 and TRBV20-1 were among these segments. Normalized Chao1 diversity in multiple sclerosis patients fell significantly below that of controls.

Germline V gene sequence: CDR1 MNHEY, CDR2 SVGAGI. CDR3 length: 13 amino acids. V was shortened by 2 bases and J by 6 bases, with 10 bases between the two germline ends. Details on this clonotype: What it binds is not known.

Carried by the TCR beta cDNA libraries were unique molecular identifiers. The T cell input of roughly 1 to 11 million gave roughly 500,000 cDNA molecules. One entry per CDR3 protein results from TCRdb running MiXCR on the PCR reads. The data contain about 570,000 distinct CDR3 sequences, 30% to 40% of them singletons. V gene TRBV6-5 combines with J gene TRBJ2-5, with D perhaps matching TRBD1 (6 bases). The TCR sequence derives from a girl younger than 18 with multiple sclerosis. The sequencing sample was made of blood. CDR3 DNA sequence: TGTGCCAGCAGTTACCAGGGGCGACAGACCCAGTACTTC. It is translated as CASSYQGRQTQYF.